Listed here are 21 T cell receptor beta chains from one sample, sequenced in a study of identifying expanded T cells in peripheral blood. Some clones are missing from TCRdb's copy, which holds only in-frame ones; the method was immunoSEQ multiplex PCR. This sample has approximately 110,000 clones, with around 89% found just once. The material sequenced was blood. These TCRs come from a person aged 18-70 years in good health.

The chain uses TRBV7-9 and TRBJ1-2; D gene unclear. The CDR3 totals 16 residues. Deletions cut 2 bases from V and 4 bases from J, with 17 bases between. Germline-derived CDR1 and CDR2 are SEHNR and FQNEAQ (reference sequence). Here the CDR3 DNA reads TGTGCCAGCAGCTTAAGTGGCAGCCCCCGGGGCTATGGCTACACCTTC. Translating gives CASSLSGSPRGYGYTF.

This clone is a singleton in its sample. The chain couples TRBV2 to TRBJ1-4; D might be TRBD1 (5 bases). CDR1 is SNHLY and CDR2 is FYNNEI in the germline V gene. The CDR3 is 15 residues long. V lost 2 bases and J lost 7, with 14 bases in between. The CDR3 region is CASSELGQGGEKLFF. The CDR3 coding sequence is TGTGCCAGCAGTGAACTGGGCCAGGGTGGTGAAAAACTGTTTTTT.

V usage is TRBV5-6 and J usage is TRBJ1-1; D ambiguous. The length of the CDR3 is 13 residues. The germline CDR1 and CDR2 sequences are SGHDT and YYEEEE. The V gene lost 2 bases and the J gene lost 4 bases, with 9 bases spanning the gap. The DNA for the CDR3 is TGTGCCAGCAGCTTTGTCCCGGCCACTGAAGCTTTCTTT. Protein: CASSFVPATEAFF.

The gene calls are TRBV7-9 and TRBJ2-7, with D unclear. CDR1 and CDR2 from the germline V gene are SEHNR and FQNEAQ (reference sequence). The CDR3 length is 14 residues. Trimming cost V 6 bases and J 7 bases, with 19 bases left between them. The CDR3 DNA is TGTGCCAGCAGTAGGGCTGCGCAGGTCGGGGAGCAGTACTTC. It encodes CASSRAAQVGEQYF.

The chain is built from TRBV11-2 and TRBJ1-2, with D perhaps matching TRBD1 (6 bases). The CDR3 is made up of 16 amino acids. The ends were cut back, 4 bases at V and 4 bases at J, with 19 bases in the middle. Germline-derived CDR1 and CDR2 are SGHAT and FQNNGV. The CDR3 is CASSSNTGGGSYGYTF. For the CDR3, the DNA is TGTGCCAGCAGCTCCAACACGGGGGGGGGCAGCTATGGCTACACCTTC.

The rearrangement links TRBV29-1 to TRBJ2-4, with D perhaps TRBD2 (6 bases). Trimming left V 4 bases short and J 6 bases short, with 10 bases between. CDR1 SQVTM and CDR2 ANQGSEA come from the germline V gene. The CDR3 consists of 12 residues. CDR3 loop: CSVGSSGNIQYF. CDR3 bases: TGCAGCGTTGGGAGTAGCGGAAACATTCAGTACTTC.

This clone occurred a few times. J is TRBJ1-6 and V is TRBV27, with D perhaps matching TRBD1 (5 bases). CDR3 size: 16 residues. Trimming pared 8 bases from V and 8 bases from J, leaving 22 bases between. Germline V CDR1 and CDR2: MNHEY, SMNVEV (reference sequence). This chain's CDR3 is CASRQGTDGNHSPLHF. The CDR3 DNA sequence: TGTGCCAGCCGCCAAGGGACGGACGGAAACCATTCACCCCTCCACTTT.

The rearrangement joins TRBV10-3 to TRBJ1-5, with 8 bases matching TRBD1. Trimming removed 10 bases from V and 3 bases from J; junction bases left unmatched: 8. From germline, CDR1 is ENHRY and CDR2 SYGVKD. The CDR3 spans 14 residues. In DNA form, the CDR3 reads TGTGCCAGCACCGGGACAGGCGCCAATCAGCCCCAGCATTTT. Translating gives CASTGTGANQPQHF.

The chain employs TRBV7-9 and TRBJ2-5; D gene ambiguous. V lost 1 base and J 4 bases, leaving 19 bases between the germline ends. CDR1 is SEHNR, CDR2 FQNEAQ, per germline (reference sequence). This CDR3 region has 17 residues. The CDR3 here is CASSLGHRARSGETQYF. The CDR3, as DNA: TGTGCCAGCAGCTTAGGTCATAGGGCAAGATCCGGAGAGACCCAGTACTTC.

The CDR3 DNA is TGTGCCAGTAGTATAGGATCAGGGGGAGGCAATCAGCCCCAGCATTTT. Protein sequence: CASSIGSGGGNQPQHF. This chain joins TRBV19 and TRBJ1-5, with 7 nucleotides matching TRBD1. CDR3 size: 16 residues. V was pared by 1 base and J by 2 bases, with 5 bases of the junction left unmatched. Germline lookup yields CDR1 LNHDA and CDR2 SQIVND (reference sequence).

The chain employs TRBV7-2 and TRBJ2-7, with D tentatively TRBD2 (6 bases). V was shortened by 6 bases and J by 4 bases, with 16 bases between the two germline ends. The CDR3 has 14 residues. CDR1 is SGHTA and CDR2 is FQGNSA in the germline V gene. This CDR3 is CASSPGTGPYEQYF. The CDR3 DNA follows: TGTGCCAGCAGTCCAGGGACTGGGCCTTACGAGCAGTACTTC.

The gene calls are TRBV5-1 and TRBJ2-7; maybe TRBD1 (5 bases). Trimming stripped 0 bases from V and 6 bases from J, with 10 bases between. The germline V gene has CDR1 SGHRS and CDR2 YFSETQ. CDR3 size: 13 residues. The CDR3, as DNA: TGCGCCAGCAGCTTGGGTCTAAGGGGCGAGCAGTACTTC. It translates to CASSLGLRGEQYF.

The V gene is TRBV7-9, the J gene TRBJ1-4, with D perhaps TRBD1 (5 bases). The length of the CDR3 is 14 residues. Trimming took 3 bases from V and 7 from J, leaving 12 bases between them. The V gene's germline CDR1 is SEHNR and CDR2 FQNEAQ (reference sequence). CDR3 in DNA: TGTGCCAGCAGCTTCACCCAGGGTGGTGAAAAACTGTTTTTT. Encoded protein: CASSFTQGGEKLFF.

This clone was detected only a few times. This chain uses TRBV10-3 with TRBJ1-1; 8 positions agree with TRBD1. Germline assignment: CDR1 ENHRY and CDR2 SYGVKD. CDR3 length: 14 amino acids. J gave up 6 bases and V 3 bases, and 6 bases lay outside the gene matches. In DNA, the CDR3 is TGTGCCATCAGTGACGGACAGGGCGCCGCTGAAGCTTTCTTT. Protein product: CAISDGQGAAEAFF.

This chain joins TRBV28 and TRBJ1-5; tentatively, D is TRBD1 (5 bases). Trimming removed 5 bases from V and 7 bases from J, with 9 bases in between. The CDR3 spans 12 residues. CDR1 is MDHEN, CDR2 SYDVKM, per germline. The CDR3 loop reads CASSGTVQPQHF. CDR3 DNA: TGTGCCAGCAGTGGGACGGTCCAGCCCCAGCATTTT.

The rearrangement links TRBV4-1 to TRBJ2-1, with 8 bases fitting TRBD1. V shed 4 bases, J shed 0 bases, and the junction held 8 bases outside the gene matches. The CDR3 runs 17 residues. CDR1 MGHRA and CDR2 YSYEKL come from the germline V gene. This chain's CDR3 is CASSRILDRGSYNEQFF. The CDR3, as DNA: TGCGCCAGCAGCCGCATTCTTGACAGGGGCTCCTACAATGAGCAGTTCTTC.

CDR3 sequence: CASSQSVTGFDTDTQYF. DNA of the CDR3: TGCGCCAGCAGCCAATCAGTGACAGGGTTTGATACAGATACGCAGTATTTT. The genes are TRBV4-1 and TRBJ2-3; 7 bases map to TRBD1. The V gene end was trimmed by 2 bases and the J gene end by 3 bases; junction bases not matched to a gene: 11. The CDR3 is made up of 17 amino acids. From germline, CDR1 is MGHRA and CDR2 YSYEKL.

CDR3 sequence (DNA): TGTGCCAGCACGCTCAACAGGGACCACTACGAGCAGTACTTC. This codes for CASTLNRDHYEQYF. The chain recombines TRBV2 with TRBJ2-7; D perhaps matches TRBD1 (6 bases). The ends were cut back, 7 bases at V and 3 bases at J, with 16 bases in the middle. CDR1 SNHLY and CDR2 FYNNEI come from the germline V gene. This CDR3 has 14 residues.

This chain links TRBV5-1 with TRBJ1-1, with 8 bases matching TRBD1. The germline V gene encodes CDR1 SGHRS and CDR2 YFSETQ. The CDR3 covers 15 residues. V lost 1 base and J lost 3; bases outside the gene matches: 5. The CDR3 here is CASSLRTGRDTEAFF. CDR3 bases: TGCGCCAGCAGCTTGAGGACAGGGAGGGACACTGAAGCTTTCTTT.

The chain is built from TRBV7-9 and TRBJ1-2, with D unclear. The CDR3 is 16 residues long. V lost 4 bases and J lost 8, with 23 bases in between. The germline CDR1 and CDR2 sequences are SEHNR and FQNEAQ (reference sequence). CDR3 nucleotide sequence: TGTGCCAGCAGCTCCGAAGGAAGGACGTTTCAAGGGGGCTACACCTTC. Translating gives CASSSEGRTFQGGYTF.

CDR3 sequence reads: CASSPRQGAREKLFF. The CDR3 nucleotides read TGCGCCAGCAGCCCTAGACAGGGGGCAAGGGAAAAACTGTTTTTT. This chain joins TRBV5-1 and TRBJ1-4; 10 positions agree with TRBD1. From germline, CDR1 is SGHRS and CDR2 YFSETQ. CDR3 length: 15 amino acids. The junction had 8 bases not matched to a gene; V was cut back by 4 bases and J by 8 bases.